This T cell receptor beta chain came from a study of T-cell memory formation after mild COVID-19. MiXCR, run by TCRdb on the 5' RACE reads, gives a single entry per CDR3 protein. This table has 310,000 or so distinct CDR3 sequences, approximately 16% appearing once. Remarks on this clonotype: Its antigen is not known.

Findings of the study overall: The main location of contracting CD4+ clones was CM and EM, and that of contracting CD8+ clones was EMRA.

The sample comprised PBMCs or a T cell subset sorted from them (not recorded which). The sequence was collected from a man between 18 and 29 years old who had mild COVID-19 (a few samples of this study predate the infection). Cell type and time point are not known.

In DNA, the CDR3 is TGTGCCAGCAGCTTAGACCGGACTAGCGGGGGAGAGACCCAGTACTTC. This translates into CASSLDRTSGGETQYF. The chain joins TRBV7-9 to TRBJ2-5, with 13 bases that match TRBD2. In germline, CDR1 is SEHNR, CDR2 FQNEAQ (reference sequence). V was pared by 1 base and J by 4 bases, with 3 bases of the junction left unmatched. This CDR3 has 16 amino acids.